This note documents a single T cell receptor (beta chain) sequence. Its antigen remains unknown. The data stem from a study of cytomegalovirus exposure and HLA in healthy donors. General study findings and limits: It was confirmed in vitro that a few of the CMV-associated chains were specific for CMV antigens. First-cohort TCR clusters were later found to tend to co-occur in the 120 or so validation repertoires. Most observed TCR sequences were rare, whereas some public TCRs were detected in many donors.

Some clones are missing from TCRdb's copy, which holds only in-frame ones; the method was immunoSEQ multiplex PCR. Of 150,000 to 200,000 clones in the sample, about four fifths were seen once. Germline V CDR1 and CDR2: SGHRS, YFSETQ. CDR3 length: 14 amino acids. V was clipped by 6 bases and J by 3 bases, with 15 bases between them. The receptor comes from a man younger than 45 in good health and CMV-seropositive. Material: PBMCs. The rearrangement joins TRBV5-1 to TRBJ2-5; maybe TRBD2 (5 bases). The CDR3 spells CASTPALGKETQYF. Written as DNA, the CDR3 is TGCGCCAGCACCCCGGCACTAGGTAAAGAGACCCAGTACTTC. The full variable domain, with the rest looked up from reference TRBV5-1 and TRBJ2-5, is KAGVTQTPRYLIKTRGQQVTLSCSPISGHRSVSWYQQTPGQGLQFLFEYFSETQRNKGNFPGRFSGRQFSNSRSEMNVSTLELGDSALYLCASTPALGKETQYFGPGTRLLVL.